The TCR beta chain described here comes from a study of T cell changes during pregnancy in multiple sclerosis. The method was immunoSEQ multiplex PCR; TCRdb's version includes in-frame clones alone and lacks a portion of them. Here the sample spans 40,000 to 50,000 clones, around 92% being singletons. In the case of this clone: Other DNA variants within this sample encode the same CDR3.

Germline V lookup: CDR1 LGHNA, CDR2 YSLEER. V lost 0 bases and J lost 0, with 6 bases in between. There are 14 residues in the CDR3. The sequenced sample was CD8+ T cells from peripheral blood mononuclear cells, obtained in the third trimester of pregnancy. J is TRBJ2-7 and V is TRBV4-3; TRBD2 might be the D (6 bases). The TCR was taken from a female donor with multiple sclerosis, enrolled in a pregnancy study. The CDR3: CASSQDGGSYEQYF. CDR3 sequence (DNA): TGCGCCAGCAGCCAAGACGGGGGCTCCTACGAGCAGTACTTC.